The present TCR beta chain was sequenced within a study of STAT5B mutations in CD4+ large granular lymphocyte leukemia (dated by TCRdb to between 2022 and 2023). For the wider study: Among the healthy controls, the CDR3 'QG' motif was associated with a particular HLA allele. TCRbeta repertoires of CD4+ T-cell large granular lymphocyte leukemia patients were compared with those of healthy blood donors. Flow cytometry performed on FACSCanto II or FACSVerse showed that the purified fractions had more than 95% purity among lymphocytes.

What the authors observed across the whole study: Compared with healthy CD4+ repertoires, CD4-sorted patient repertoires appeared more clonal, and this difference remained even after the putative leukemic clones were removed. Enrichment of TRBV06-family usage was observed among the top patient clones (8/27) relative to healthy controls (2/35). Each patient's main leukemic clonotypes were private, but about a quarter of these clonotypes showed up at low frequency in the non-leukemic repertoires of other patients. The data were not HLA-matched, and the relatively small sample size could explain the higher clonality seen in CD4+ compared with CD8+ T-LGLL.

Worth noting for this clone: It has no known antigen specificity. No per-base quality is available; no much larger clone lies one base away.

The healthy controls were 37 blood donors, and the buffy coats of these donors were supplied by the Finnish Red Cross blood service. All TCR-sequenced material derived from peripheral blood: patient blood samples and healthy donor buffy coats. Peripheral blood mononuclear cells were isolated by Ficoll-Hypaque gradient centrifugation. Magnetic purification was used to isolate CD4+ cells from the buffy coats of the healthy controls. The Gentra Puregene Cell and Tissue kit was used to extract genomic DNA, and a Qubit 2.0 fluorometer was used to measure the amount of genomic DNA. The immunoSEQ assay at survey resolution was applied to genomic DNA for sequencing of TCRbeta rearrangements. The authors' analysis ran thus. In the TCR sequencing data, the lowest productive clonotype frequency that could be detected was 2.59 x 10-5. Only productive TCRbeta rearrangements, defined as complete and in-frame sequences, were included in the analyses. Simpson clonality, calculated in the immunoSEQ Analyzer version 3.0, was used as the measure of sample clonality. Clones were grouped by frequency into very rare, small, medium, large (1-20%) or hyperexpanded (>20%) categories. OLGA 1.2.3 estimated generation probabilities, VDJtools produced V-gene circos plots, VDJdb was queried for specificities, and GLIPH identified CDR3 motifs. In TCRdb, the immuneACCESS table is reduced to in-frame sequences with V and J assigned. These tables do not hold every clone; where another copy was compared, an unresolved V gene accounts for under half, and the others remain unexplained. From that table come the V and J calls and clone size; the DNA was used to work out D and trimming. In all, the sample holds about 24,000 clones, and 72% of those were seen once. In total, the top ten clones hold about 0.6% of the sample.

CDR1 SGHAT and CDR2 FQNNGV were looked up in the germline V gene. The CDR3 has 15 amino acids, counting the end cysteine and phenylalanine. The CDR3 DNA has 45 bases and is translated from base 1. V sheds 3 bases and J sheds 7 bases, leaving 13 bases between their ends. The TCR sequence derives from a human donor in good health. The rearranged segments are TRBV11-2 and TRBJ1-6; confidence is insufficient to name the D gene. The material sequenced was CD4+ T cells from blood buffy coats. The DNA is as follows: TGTGCCAGCAGCTTGAGTATCTCGAACAATTCACCCCTCCACTTT. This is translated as CASSLSISNNSPLHF.